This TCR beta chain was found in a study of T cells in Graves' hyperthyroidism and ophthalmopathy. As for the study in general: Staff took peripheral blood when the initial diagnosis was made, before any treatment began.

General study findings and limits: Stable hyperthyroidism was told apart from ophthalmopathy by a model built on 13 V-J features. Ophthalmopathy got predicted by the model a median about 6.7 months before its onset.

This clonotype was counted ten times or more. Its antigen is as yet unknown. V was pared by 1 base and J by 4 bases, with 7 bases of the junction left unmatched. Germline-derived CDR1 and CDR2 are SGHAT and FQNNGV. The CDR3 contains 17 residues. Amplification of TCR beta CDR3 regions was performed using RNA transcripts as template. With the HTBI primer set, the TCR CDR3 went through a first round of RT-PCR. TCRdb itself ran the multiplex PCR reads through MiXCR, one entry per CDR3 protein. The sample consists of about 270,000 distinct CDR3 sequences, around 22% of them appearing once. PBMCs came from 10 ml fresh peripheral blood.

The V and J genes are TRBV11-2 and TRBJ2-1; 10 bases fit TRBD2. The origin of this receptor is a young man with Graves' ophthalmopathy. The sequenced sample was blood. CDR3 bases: TGTGCCAGCAGCTTAGGGGCTAGCGGGAGTTTATACAATGAGCAGTTCTTC. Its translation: CASSLGASGSLYNEQFF. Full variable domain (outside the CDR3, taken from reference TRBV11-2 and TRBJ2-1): EAGVAQSPRYKIIEKRQSVAFWCNPISGHATLYWYQQILGQGPKLLIQFQNNGVVDDSQLPKDRFSAERLKGVDSTLKIQPAKLEDSAVYLCASSLGASGSLYNEQFFGPGTRLTVL.